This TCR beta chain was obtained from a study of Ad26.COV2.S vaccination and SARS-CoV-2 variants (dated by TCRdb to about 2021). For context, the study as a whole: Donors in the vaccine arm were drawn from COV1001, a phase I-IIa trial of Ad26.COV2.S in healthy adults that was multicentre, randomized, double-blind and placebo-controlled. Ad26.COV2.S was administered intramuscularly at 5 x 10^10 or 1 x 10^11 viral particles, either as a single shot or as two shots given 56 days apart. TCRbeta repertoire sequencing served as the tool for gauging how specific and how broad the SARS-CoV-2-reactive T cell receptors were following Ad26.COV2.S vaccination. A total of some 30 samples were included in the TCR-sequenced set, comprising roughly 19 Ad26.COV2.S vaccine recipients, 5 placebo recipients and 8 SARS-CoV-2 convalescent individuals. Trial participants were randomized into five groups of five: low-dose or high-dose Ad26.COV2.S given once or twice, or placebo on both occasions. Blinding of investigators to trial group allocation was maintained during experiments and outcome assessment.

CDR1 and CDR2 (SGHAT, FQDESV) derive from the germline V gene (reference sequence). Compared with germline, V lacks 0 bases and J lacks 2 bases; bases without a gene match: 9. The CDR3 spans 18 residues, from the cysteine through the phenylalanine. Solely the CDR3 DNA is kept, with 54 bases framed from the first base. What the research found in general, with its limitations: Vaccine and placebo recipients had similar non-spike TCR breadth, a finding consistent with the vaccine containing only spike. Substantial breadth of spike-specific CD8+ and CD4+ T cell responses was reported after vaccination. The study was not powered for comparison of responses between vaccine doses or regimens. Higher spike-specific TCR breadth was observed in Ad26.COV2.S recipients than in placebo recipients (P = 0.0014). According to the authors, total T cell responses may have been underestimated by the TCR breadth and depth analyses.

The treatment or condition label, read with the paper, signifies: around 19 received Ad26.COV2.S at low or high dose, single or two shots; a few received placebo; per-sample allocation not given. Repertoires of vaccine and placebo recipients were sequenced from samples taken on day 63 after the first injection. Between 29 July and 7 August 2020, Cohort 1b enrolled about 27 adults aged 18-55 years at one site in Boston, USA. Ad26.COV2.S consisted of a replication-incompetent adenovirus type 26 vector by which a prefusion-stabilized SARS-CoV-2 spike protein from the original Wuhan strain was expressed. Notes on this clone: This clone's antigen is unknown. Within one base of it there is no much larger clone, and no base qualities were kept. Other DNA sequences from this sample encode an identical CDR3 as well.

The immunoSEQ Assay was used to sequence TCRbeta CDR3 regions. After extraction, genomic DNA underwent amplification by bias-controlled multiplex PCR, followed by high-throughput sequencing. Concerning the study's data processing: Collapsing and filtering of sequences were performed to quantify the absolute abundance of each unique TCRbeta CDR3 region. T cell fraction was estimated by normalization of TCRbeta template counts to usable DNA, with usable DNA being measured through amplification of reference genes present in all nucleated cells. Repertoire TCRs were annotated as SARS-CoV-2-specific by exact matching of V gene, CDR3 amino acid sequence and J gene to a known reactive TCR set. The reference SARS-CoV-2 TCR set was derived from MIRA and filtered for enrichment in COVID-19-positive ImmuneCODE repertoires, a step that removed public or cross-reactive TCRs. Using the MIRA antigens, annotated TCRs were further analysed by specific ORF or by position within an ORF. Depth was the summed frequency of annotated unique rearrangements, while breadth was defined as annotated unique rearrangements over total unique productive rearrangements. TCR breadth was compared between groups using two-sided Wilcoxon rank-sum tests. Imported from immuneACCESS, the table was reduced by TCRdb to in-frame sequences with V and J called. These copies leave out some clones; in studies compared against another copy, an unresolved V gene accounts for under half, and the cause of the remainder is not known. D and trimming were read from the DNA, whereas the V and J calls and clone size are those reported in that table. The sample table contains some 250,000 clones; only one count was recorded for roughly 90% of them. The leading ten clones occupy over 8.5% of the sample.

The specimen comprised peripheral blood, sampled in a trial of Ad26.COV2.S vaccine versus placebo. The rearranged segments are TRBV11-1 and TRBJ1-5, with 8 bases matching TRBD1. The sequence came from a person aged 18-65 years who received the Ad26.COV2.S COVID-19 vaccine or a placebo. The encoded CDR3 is CASSLAQETGDGNQPQHF. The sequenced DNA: TGTGCCAGCAGCTTAGCGCAAGAGACAGGGGATGGCAATCAGCCCCAGCATTTT.